This is a list of T cell receptor beta chains from one sample in a study of cytomegalovirus exposure and HLA in healthy donors. Clones were read by immunoSEQ multiplex PCR, and TCRdb kept only the in-frame ones, dropping some. The sample lists about 300,000 clones, just over 85% occurring once. The sequencing sample was made of PBMCs. The receptors originated from a man in his forties in good health and CMV-seropositive. Both conserved end residues are part of each CDR3. Fields, in order: D gene, J gene, clone size, V gene, CDR3 DNA, CDR3 protein. The D gene is left open where the match is weak. The size entry is marked missing in some rows and otherwise reads once, few, many or a size class.

TRBD2 | TRBJ2-2 | - | TRBV7-3 | TGTGCCAGCAGCTTACAACTAGCGGCGAACACCGGGGAGCTGTTTTTT | CASSLQLAANTGELFF
- | TRBJ1-2 | - | TRBV18 | TGTGCCAGCTCACGCACCGGGGGGGAGTATGGCTACACCTTC | CASSRTGGEYGYTF
- | TRBJ1-5 | - | TRBV19 | TGTGCCAGTAGTAAGACAGCTAAGTCCTATAGCAATCAGCCCCAGCATTTT | CASSKTAKSYSNQPQHF
- | TRBJ2-7 | - | TRBV5-1 | TGCGCCAGCTCCCCTCCGATACCGAGATACGAGCAGTACTTC | CASSPPIPRYEQYF
TRBD1 | TRBJ1-2 | - | TRBV28 | TGTGCCAGCAGTTTTAAAGTCAGGGGACAGGGAGTGGGGTACTATGGCTACACCTTC | CASSFKVRGQGVGYYGYTF
- | TRBJ1-1 | few | TRBV5-1 | TGCGCCAGCAGTCTCCCCTCACTCGCGGAAGCTTTCTTT | CASSLPSLAEAFF
TRBD2 | TRBJ2-1 | once | TRBV6-4 | TGTGCCAGCAGTGACCAGGCTAGCGGCATGCTCCCCCACAATGAGCAGTTCTTC | CASSDQASGMLPHNEQFF
- | TRBJ1-5 | - | TRBV5-1 | TGCGCCAGCAGCTTGGGCACAACTAGCAATCAGCCCCAGCATTTT | CASSLGTTSNQPQHF
- | TRBJ2-3 | - | TRBV7-2 | TGTGCCAGCAGCAGAGGCGGATTTAGCACAGATACGCAGTATTTT | CASSRGGFSTDTQYF
- | TRBJ1-1 | - | TRBV7-2 | TGTGCCAGCAGCTACAGGCGGGGAGTGGCTGAAGCTTTCTTT | CASSYRRGVAEAFF
- | TRBJ2-3 | - | TRBV2 | TGTGCCAGCAGTGCCGTCGAGGATACGCAGTATTTT | CASSAVEDTQYF
- | TRBJ2-2 | - | TRBV2 | TGTGCCAGCAGTGAGTGGGGTAGCGGAGACACCGGGGAGCTGTTTTTT | CASSEWGSGDTGELFF
TRBD2 | TRBJ2-1 | few | TRBV4-3 | TGCGCCAGCAGCCGGGGACTAGCGGAATACAATGAGCAGTTCTTC | CASSRGLAEYNEQFF
- | TRBJ2-3 | - | TRBV29-1 | TGCAGCGTTGAAAGTCTCCGCAACGGGGATACGCAGTATTTT | CSVESLRNGDTQYF
TRBD1 | TRBJ2-7 | - | TRBV28 | TGTGCCAGCAGTTTACCAAGGGGTAGGGGGCGTAGTTACGAGCAGTACTTC | CASSLPRGRGRSYEQYF
- | TRBJ2-3 | - | TRBV30 | TGTGCCTGGAGTCCAGGGGCTGGACCAGATACGCAGTATTTT | CAWSPGAGPDTQYF